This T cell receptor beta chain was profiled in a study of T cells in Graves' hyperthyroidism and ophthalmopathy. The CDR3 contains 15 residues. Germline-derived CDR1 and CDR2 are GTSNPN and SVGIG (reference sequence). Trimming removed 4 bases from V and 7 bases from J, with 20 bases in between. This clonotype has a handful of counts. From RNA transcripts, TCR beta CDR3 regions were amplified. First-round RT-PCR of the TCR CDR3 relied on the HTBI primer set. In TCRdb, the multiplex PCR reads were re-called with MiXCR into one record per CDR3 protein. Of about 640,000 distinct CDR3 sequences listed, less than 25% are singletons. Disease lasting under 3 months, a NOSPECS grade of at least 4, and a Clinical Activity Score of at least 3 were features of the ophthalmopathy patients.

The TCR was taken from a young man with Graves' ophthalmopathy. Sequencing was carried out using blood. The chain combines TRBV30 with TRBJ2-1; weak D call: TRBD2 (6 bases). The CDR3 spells CAWKRSGVGNNEQFF. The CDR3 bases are TGTGCCTGGAAACGTTCGGGAGTGGGGAATAATGAGCAGTTCTTC. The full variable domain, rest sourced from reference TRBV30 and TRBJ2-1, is SQTIHQWPATLVQPVGSPLSLECTVEGTSNPNLYWYRQAAGRGLQLLFYSVGIGQISSEVPQNLSASRPQDRQFILSSKKLLLSDSGFYLCAWKRSGVGNNEQFFGPGTRLTVL.